This T cell receptor (beta chain) was observed in a study of Ad26.COV2.S vaccination and SARS-CoV-2 variants. Across the whole study: Vaccine-arm donor from the placebo-controlled COV1001 Ad26.COV2.S trial. Dosing was one shot or two shots 56 days apart.

Treatment indicated: about 20 received Ad26.COV2.S at low or high dose, single or two shots; several received placebo; per-sample allocation not given. Sampling took place 63 days after the first vaccine or placebo injection. This adult donor, from Boston, was 18-55 years old. Profiled with immunoSEQ multiplex PCR; TCRdb holds only in-frame clones, not every one. The sample lists more than 300,000 clones, approximately 86% occurring once. The CDR3 has 14 amino acids. Germline-derived CDR1 and CDR2 are WSHSY and SAAADI. V lost 4 bases to trimming and J lost 3 bases, with 9 bases between them. The chain uses TRBV10-2 and TRBJ2-2, with a weak D call TRBD1 (6 bases). This receptor was obtained from a person between 18 and 60 years old who received the Ad26.COV2.S COVID-19 vaccine or a placebo. Sequencing was performed on peripheral blood, taken in a trial of Ad26.COV2.S vaccine versus placebo. As DNA, the CDR3 is TGCGCCAGCAGTGTGTGGACAGACACCGGGGAGCTGTTTTTT. Translating it yields CASSVWTDTGELFF.